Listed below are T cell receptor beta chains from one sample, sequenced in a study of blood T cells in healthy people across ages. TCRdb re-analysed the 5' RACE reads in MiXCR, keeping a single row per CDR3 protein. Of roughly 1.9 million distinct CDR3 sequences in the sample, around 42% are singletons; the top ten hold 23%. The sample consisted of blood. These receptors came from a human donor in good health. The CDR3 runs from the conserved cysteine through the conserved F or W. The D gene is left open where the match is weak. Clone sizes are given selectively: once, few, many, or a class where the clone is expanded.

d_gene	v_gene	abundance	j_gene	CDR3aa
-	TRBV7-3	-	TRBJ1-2	CASSLGAGPGYGYTF
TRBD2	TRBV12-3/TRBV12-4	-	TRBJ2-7	CASSKGLEKYEQYF
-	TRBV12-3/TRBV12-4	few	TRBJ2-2	CASETGRITGELFF
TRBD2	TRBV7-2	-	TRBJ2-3	CASSFLAGISTDTQYF
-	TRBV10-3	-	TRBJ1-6	CAISDDRRHNSPLHF
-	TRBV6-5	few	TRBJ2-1	CASSYSRRGLYNEQFF
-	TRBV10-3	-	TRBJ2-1	CAISARSSYNGQFF
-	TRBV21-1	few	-	CASSKAGYPYEQYF
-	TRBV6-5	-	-	CASSYMGIQETQYF
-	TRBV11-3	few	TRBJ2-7	CASSFGSGDPYEQYF
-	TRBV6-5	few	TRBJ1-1	CASSPSGAAEAFF
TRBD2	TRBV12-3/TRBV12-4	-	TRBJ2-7	CASSMGLASEQYF
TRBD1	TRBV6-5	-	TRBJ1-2	CASRPWTTGANYGYTF
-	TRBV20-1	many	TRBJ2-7	CSARGGTYEQYF
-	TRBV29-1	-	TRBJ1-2	CSVEGDLYGYTF
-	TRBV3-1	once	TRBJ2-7	CASSHMGLSSYEQYF
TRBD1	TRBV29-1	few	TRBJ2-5	CSVGQGHQETQYF
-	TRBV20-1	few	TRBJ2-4	CSGAFATKNIQYF
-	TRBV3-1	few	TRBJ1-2	CASSQDAGGRGYTF
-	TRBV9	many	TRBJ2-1	CASSGLSYNEQFF
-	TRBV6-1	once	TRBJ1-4	CASSPYGTTTINEELFF
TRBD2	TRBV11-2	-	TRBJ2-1	CASSLSSGGAGEQFF
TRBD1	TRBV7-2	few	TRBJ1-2	CASSLVGTGNYGYTF
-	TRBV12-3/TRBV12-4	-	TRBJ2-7	CASSFNSNYEQYF
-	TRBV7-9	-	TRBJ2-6	CASSLDLPSGANVLTF